This T cell receptor beta chain derives from a study of T cell responses to AZD1222 COVID-19 vaccine. At the level of the study: The study pooled second doses at about 4 or about 12 weeks. Overall study findings and caveats: At 160-218 and 743-854, vaccine-associated CD4 TCRs were dominant, and they spanned spike. Rises in breadth and depth of Spike-specific TCRs came after two AZD1222 doses.

Clones were sequenced by immunoSEQ multiplex PCR, and TCRdb holds only the in-frame ones, with some missing. This sample has some 94,000 clones, with approximately 92% found just once. A note on this clone: Its antigen is not identified.

Sequencing used peripheral blood, obtained on day 0 of AZD1222 vaccination. The clonotype was recovered from an adult in good health.

CDR3 protein: CASSWSGLQTQYF. DNA for the CDR3: TGTGCCAGCAGCTGGTCGGGTCTCCAGACCCAGTACTTC. V and J are TRBV11-2 and TRBJ2-5, with D uncertain. Germline V CDR1 and CDR2: SGHAT, FQNNGV. The CDR3 is 13 amino acids. Trimming left V 4 bases short and J 6 bases short, with 12 bases between.